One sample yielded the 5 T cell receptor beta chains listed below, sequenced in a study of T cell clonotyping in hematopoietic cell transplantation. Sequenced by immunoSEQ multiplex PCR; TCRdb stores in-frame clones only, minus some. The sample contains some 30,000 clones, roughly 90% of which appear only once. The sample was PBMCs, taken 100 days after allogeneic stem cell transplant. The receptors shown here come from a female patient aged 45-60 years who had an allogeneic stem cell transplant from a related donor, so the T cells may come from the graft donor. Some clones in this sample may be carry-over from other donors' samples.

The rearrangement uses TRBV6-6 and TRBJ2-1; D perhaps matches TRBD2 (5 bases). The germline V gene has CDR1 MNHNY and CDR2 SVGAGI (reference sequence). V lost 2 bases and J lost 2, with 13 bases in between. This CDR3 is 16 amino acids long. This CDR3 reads CASSYGPGIPYNEQFF. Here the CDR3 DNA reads TGTGCCAGCAGTTACGGTCCGGGAATCCCCTACAATGAGCAGTTCTTC.

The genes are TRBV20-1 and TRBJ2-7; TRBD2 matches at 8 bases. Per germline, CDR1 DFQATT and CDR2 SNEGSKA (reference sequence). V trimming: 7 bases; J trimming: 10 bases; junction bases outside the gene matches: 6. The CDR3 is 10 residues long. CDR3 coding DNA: TGCAGTGGGTTAGCGGGACGACAGTACTTC. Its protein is CSGLAGRQYF.

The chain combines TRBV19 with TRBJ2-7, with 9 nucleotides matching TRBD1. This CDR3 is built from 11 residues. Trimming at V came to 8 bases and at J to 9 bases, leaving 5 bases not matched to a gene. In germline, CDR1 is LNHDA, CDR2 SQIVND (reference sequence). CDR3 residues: CASSGQGRQYF. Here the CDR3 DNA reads TGTGCCAGTTCCGGACAGGGGAGGCAGTACTTC.

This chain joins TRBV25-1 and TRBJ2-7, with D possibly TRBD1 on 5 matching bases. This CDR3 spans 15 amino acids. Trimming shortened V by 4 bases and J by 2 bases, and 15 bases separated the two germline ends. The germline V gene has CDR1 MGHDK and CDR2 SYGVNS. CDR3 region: CASSVLGPYAYEQYF. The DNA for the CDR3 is TGTGCCAGCAGTGTATTGGGGCCATACGCCTACGAGCAGTACTTC.

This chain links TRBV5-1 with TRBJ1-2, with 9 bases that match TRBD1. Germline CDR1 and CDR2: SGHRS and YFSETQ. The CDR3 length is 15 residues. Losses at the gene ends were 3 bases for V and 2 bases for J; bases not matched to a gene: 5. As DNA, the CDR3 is TGCGCCAGCAGCTCGGGGACAGGGTTGAACTATGGCTACACCTTC. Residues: CASSSGTGLNYGYTF.